Sequencing of this T cell receptor (beta chain) was carried out in a study of cytomegalovirus exposure and HLA in healthy donors (dated 2017 in TCRdb). Regarding the research as a whole: A later analysis indicated that the 90 to 150 validation repertoires were generated on the platform also employed for the roughly 720 repertoires of the first cohort. The study aimed to test whether cataloging public T cell receptors could reveal signatures of past pathogen exposure. Along with the 666-subject first cohort, a separate validation cohort of over a hundred different subjects was used. To predict cytomegalovirus infection status, the study combined high-throughput TCR immunosequencing, statistical association of individual TCRs with disease status, and machine learning. What the work shows at the level of the full study, not this receptor alone: Subsequent analysis determined that TCRs grouped into clusters in the first cohort also showed a tendency toward co-occurrence across the 120 or so validation repertoires, and approximately 94% of cluster scores exceeded 0. The study gave a list of some 150 TCR beta chains associated with cytomegalovirus. A few of the identified cytomegalovirus-associated TCR beta chains were confirmed in vitro to be specific for cytomegalovirus antigens. Most TCR sequences were seen in very few donors, while some public TCRs were found in many individuals. A later analysis lacked HLA typing for the validation cohort, so it scored co-occurrence in that cohort across all 130 or so repertoires. The authors suggested that the approach could potentially be extended to other disease states and immunological phenotypes. Cytomegalovirus status was reported to be diagnosed by the classifier with high specificity and sensitivity in both the original and validation cohorts.

The library was obtained by the immunoSEQ multiplex PCR assay. The authors processed their data as follows. A statistical classification framework was built to diagnose cytomegalovirus status from the catalog of TCR beta chain sequences. Held by TCRdb, this immuneACCESS table contains in-frame sequences only and omits some clones. Under half of the omission traces to an unresolved V gene where checked; the cause of the rest is unknown. The V and J calls and clone size were taken over from that table, and D and trimming were inferred from the DNA. The sample yields 68,000 or so clones; about 96% were counted once. The ten most abundant clones make up over 2% of the sample. Inclusive of the bounding cysteine and phenylalanine, the CDR3 is 13 residues long. Of all the DNA, just the CDR3 is kept, 39 bases in frame from base 1. The germline V gene (reference sequence) supplies CDR1 MNHEY and CDR2 SMNVEV. The trim is 4 bases for V and 10 bases for J, with a gap of 13 bases between the germline ends.

Donors formed part of the validation cohort, which comprised 95 to 150 subjects and was distinct from the first cohort of 666 subjects. Concerning this clone itself: Its antigen has not been determined. One base away there is no much larger clone; base qualities are not given.

This clonotype was sampled from a man aged 18 to 29 in good health and CMV-seronegative. Rearrangement joined TRBV27 to TRBJ2-2; a tentative D call is TRBD2 (5 bases match). The sample comprised PBMCs. CDR3 loop: CASSSRLFEELFF. In nucleotides, the sequence is TGTGCCAGCAGTTCCCGACTATTCGAGGAGCTGTTTTTT.